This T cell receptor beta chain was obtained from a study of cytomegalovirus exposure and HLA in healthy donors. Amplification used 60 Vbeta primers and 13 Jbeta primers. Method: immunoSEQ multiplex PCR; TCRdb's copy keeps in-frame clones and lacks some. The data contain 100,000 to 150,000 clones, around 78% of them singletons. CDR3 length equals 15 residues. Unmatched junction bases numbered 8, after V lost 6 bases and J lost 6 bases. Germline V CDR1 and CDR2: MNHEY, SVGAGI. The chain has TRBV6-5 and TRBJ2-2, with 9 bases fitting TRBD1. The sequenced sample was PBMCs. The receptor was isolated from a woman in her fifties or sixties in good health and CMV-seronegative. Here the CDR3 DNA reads TGTGCCAGCAGATCGGGACAGGGATGGTCCGGGGAGCTGTTTTTT. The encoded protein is CASRSGQGWSGELFF.